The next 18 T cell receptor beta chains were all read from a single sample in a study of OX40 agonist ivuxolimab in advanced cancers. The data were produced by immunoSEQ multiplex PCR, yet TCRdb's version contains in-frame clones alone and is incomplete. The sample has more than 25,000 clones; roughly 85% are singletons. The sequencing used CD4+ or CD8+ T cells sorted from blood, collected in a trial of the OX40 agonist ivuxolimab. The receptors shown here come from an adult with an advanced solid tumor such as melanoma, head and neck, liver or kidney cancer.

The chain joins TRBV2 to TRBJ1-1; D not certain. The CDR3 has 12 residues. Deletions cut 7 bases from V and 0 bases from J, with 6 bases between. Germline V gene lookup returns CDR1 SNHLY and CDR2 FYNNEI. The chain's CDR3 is CASTEMNTEAFF. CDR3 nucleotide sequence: TGTGCCAGCACCGAAATGAACACTGAAGCTTTCTTT.

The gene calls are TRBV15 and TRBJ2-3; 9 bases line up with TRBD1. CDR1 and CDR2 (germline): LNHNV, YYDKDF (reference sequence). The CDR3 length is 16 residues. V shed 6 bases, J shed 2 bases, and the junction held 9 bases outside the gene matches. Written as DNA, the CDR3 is TGTGCCACCAGTGCGGAGGGACAGGGACACACAGATACGCAGTATTTT. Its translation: CATSAEGQGHTDTQYF.

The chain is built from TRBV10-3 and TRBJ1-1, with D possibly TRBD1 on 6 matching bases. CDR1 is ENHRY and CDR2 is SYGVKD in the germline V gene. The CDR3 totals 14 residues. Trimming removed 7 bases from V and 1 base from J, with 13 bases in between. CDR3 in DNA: TGTGCCATCAAAGCCTACAGGGAGAACACTGAAGCTTTCTTT. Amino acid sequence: CAIKAYRENTEAFF.

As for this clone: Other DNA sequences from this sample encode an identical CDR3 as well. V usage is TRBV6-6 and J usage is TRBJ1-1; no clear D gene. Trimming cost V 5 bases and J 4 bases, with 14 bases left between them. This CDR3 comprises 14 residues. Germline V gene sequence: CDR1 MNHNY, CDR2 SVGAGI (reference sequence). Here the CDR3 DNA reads TGTGCCAGCAGTAACGTGTGGGGAGGCACTGAAGCTTTCTTT. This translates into CASSNVWGGTEAFF.

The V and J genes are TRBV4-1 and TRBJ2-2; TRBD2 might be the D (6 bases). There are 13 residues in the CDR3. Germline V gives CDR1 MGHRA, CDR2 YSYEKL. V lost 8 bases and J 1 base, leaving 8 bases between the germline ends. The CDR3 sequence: CASGGRNTGELFF. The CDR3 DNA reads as TGCGCCAGCGGGGGGAGGAACACCGGGGAGCTGTTTTTT.

CDR3 sequence reads: CASSLTGTLNTEAFF. DNA for the CDR3: TGTGCCAGCAGCCTCACAGGGACATTGAACACTGAAGCTTTCTTT. The chain has TRBV5-6 and TRBJ1-1, with D perhaps matching TRBD1 (6 bases). This CDR3 region has 15 residues. Germline assignment: CDR1 SGHDT and CDR2 YYEEEE. Trimming took off 4 bases at V and 0 bases at J, with 13 bases between the two ends.

The CDR3 DNA is TGTGCCAGCAGCCCCGGTCCTTACGAGCAGTACTTC. This encodes CASSPGPYEQYF. The chain links TRBV13 to TRBJ2-7; D unclear. This CDR3 contains 12 residues. Germline values: CDR1 PRHDT, CDR2 FYEKMQ (reference sequence). V lost 5 bases to trimming and J lost 4 bases, with 9 bases between them.

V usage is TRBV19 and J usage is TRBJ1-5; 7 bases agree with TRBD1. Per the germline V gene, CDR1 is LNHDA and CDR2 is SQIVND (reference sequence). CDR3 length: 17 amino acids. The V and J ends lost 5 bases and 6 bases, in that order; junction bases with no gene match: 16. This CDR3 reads CASSGQLTGSGTQPQHF. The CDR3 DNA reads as TGTGCCAGTAGTGGACAACTGACAGGGAGCGGTACTCAGCCCCAGCATTTT.

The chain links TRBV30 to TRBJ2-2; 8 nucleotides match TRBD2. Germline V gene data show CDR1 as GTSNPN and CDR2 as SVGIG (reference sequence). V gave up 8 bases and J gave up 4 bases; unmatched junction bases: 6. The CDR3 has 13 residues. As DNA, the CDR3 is TGTGCCCTTTACGCGGGAGGCACCGGGGAGCTGTTTTTT. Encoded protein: CALYAGGTGELFF.

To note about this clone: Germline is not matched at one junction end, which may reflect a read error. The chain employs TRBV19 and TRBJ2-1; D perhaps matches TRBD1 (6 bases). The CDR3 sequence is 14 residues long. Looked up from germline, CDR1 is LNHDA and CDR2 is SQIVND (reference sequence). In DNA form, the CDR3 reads TGTGCCAGTAGTAGGGACATGTCCTACAATGAGCAGCTCTTC. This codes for CASSRDMSYNEQLF.

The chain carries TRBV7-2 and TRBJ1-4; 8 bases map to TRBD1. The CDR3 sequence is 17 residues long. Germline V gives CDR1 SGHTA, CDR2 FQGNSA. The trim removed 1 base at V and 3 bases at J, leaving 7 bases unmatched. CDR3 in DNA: TGTGCCAGCAGCTTAGTTCTGCAGGGGGCGTCTAATGAAAAACTGTTTTTT. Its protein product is CASSLVLQGASNEKLFF.

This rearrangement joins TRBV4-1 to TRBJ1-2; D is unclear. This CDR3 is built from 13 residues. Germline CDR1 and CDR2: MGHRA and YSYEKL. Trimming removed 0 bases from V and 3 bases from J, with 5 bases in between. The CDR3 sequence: CASSQEQHYGYTF. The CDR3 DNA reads TGCGCCAGCAGCCAAGAACAGCACTATGGCTACACCTTC.

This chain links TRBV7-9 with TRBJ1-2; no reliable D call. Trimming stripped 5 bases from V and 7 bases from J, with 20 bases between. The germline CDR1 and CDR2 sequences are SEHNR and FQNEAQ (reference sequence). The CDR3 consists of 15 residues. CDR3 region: CASSPAGRSYAGYTF. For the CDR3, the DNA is TGTGCCAGCAGCCCCGCCGGACGGTCCTATGCTGGCTACACCTTC.

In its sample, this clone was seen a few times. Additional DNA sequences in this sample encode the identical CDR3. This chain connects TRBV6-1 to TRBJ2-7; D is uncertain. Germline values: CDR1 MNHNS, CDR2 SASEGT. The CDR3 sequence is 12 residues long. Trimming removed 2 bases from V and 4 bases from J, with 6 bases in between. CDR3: CASSEPGYEQYF. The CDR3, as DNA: TGTGCCAGCAGTGAACCGGGTTACGAGCAGTACTTC.

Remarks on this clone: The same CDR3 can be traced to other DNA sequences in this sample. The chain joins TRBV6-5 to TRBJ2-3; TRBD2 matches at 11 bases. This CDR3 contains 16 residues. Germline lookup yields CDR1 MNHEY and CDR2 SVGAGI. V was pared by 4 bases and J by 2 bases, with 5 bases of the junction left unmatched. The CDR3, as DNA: TGTGCCAGCAGTTCCCAGACTAGCGGGATCACAGATACGCAGTATTTT. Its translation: CASSSQTSGITDTQYF.

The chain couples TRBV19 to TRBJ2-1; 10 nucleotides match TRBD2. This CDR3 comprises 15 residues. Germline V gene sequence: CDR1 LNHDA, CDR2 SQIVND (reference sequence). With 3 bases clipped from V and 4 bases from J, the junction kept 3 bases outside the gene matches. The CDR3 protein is CASSITSGEYNEQFF. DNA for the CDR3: TGTGCCAGTAGTATCACTAGCGGGGAATACAATGAGCAGTTCTTC.

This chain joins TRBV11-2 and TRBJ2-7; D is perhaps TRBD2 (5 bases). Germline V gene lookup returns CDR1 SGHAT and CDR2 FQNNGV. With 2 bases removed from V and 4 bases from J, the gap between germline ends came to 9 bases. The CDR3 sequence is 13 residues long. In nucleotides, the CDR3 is TGTGCCAGCAGCTTAAAGCGGTCTTACGAGCAGTACTTC. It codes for CASSLKRSYEQYF.

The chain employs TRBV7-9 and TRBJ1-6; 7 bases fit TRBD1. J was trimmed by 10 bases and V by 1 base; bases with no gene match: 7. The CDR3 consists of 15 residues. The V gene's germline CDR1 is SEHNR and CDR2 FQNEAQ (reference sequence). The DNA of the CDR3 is TGTGCCAGCAGCTTAGGACACACAGGGGAATCACCCCTCCACTTT. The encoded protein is CASSLGHTGESPLHF.